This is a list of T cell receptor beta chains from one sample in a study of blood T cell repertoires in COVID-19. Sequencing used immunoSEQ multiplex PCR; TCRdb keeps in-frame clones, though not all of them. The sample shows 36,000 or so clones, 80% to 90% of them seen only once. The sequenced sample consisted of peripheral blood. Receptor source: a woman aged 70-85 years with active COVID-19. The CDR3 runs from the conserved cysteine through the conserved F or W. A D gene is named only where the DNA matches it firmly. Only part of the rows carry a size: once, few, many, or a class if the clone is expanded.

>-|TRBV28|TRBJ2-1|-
TGTGCCAGCAGCGGACCCGGGGGGCCGCGGCATGAGCAGTTCTTC
CASSGPGGPRHEQFF
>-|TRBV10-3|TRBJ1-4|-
TGTGCCATCAGGAAACGACACCCGGGGAATGAAAAACTGTTTTTT
CAIRKRHPGNEKLFF
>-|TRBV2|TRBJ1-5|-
TGTGCCAGCAGTGAAGGGATAGAGACAAGGCCCCAGCATTTT
CASSEGIETRPQHF
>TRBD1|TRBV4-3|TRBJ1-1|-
TGCGCCAGCAGCCAAGGTACGAGAGGGGGCCAAACTGAAGCTTTCTTT
CASSQGTRGGQTEAFF
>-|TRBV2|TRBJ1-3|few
TGTGCCAGCAGTACGAGGGGAAACACCATATATTTT
CASSTRGNTIYF
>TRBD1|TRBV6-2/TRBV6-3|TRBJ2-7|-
TGTGCCAGCAGTGATTGGACAGGGGGTAACGAGCAGTACTTC
CASSDWTGGNEQYF
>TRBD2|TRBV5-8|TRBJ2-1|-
TGTGCCAGCAGCCTGGGACTAGCGGGGGGCCGGAACAATGAGCAGTTCTTC
CASSLGLAGGRNNEQFF
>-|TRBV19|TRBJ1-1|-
TGTGCCAGTAGTATATTGGGGGCCAGAATGAACACTGAAGCTTTCTTT
CASSILGARMNTEAFF
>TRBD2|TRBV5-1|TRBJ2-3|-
TGCGCCAGCAGTTCTAGGACTAGCGGGGTACGCACAGATACGCAGTATTTT
CASSSRTSGVRTDTQYF
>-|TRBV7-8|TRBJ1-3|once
TGTGCCAGCAGCTTAGGCAGTTCCAACACCATATATTTT
CASSLGSSNTIYF
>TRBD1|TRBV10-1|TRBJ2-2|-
TGCGCCAGCAGCCAGGGACAGTCAAACACCGGGGAGCTGTTTTTT
CASSQGQSNTGELFF
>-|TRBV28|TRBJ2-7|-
TGTGCCAGCAGTTTGGGCAGGTCGGCATACGAGCAGTACTTC
CASSLGRSAYEQYF
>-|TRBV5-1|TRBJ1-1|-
TGCGCCAGCAGCTGGGACATGCTGAACACTGAAGCTTTCTTT
CASSWDMLNTEAFF
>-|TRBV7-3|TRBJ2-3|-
TGTGCCAGCAGCCGTATGGGGGGAAGAGATACGCAGTATTTT
CASSRMGGRDTQYF
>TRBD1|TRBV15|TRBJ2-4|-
TGTGCCACCAGCAGACCAGGGGGCTGGTCCAAAAACATTCAGTACTTC
CATSRPGGWSKNIQYF
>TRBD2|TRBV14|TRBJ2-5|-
TGTGCCAGCAGCCCCATAGCGGGGGGAAAAGAGACCCAGTACTTC
CASSPIAGGKETQYF
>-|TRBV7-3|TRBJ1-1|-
TGTGCCAGCAGCTGGGAGGAAAACACTGAAGCTTTCTTT
CASSWEENTEAFF
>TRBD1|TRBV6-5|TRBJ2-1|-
TGTGCCAGCAGGGGGGACAGTGCTCAGCAGTTCTTC
CASRGDSAQQFF
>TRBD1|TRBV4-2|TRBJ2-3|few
TGTGCCAGCAGCCAGAGCAGGGGGCTAGATACGCAGTATTTT
CASSQSRGLDTQYF
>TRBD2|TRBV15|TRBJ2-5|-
TGTGCCACCAGCAGAGATATTCCGGGACTAGCGGGGGGGCAAGAGACCCAGTACTTC
CATSRDIPGLAGGQETQYF
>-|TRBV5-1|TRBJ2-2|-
TGCGCCAGCAAGTGGGCAGGGAACACCGGGGAGCTGTTTTTT
CASKWAGNTGELFF
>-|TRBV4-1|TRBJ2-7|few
TGCGCCAGCAGCCAAGATACAGGCCTCCTCTACGAGCAGTACTTC
CASSQDTGLLYEQYF
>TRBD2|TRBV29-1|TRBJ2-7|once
TGCAGCGTTGCGACTAGCGGGGGGCACTACGAGCAGTACTTC
CSVATSGGHYEQYF